This passage covers 20 T cell receptor beta chains from one sample sequenced in a study of cytomegalovirus exposure and HLA in healthy donors. 13 Jbeta primers and 60 Vbeta primers were used for the PCR. TCRdb's table, derived via immunoSEQ multiplex PCR, lists solely in-frame clones and lacks some. The sample carries some 180,000 clones, about 79% recorded once. Material: PBMCs. These receptors were collected from a girl aged 2 to 10 in good health and CMV-seropositive.

The chain links TRBV4-1 to TRBJ2-3, with 8 bases that match TRBD2. Germline V gene data show CDR1 as MGHRA and CDR2 as YSYEKL. The CDR3 length is 19 residues. Unmatched junction bases numbered 17, after V lost 4 bases and J lost 2 bases. The CDR3 DNA reads as TGCGCCAGCAGCCCTGGCCCACTTAGGACTAGCCAAAACACAGATACGCAGTATTTT. It is translated as CASSPGPLRTSQNTDTQYF.

The V call is TRBV2, the J call TRBJ1-2; D perhaps matches TRBD1 (6 bases). This CDR3 comprises 14 residues. Germline V gene data show CDR1 as SNHLY and CDR2 as FYNNEI. Between the trimmed V and J ends, which lost 4 bases and 3 bases, there was a span of 12 bases. CDR3 region: CASSAGQTYYGYTF. The CDR3 DNA is TGTGCCAGCAGTGCTGGACAGACTTACTATGGCTACACCTTC.

The chain joins TRBV6-1 to TRBJ2-3, with 9 bases lining up with TRBD2. The V gene end was trimmed by 6 bases and the J gene end by 2 bases; junction bases not matched to a gene: 6. This CDR3 has 15 residues. Germline lookup yields CDR1 MNHNS and CDR2 SASEGT. Written as DNA, the CDR3 is TGTGCCAGCAGCGGAGCGGGGGGCCCCACAGATACGCAGTATTTT. Amino acid sequence: CASSGAGGPTDTQYF.

The chain carries TRBV5-4 and TRBJ1-1; 9 bases are shared with TRBD1. J lost 1 base, V lost 4 bases, and 5 bases had no gene match. The CDR3 is 15 amino acids. Germline assignment: CDR1 SGHNT and CDR2 YYREEE (reference sequence). DNA for the CDR3: TGTGCCAGCAGCCCAGCGGGACAGGGGAACACTGAAGCTTTCTTT. This codes for CASSPAGQGNTEAFF.

This clone was seen only once. This chain's CDR3 is CASTDDTDQPQHF. In DNA form, the CDR3 reads TGTGCCAGCACCGACGACACCGATCAGCCCCAGCATTTT. V usage is TRBV7-3 and J usage is TRBJ1-5, with D unclear. Trimming stripped 7 bases from V and 5 bases from J, with 12 bases between. Germline V gene data show CDR1 as SGHTA and CDR2 as FQGTGA. The CDR3 spans 13 residues.

This rearrangement joins TRBV7-3 to TRBJ2-6, with 8 bases identical to TRBD1. Germline V CDR1 and CDR2: SGHTA, FQGTGA. CDR3 length equals 17 residues. After removal of 1 base from V and 2 bases from J, the junction contained 4 bases not matched to a gene. CDR3 sequence: CASSLSPTGAGANVLTF. The CDR3, as DNA: TGTGCCAGCAGCTTAAGCCCGACAGGGGCTGGGGCCAACGTCCTGACTTTC.

This chain connects TRBV27 to TRBJ2-1; tentative D call: TRBD2 (6 bases). V was clipped by 4 bases and J by 4 bases, with 14 bases between them. Germline V CDR1 and CDR2: MNHEY, SMNVEV (reference sequence). The CDR3 has 15 amino acids. The CDR3 spells CASSSGGAGYNEQFF. CDR3 DNA sequence: TGTGCCAGCAGTTCCGGGGGAGCCGGGTACAATGAGCAGTTCTTC.

The chain combines TRBV6-6 with TRBJ2-3; D possibly corresponds to TRBD2 (5 bases). CDR3 length equals 15 residues. V was trimmed by 2 bases and J by 2 bases, leaving 11 bases between them. Germline lookup yields CDR1 MNHNY and CDR2 SVGAGI (reference sequence). CDR3 DNA sequence: TGTGCCAGCAGTTACGGGCTAGCTGCCACAGATACGCAGTATTTT. Amino acid sequence: CASSYGLAATDTQYF.

The CDR3 nucleotides read TGTGCCAGCAGCCAAGATTCGTCAGGGGGCACTGAAGCTTTCTTT. As protein: CASSQDSSGGTEAFF. The chain carries TRBV4-2 and TRBJ1-1, with TRBD1 identical over 7 bases. Germline lookup yields CDR1 LGHNA and CDR2 YNFKEQ. The CDR3 has 15 amino acids. Trimming removed 0 bases from V and 4 bases from J; junction bases left unmatched: 5.

The chain combines TRBV30 with TRBJ1-2; D is perhaps TRBD1 (6 bases). V lost 2 bases and J lost 4, with 11 bases in between. Germline CDR1 reads GTSNPN; CDR2 reads SVGIG (reference sequence). The length of the CDR3 is 13 residues. As DNA, the CDR3 is TGTGCCTGGAGTAGGCAGGGGTTCTATGGCTACACCTTC. It encodes CAWSRQGFYGYTF.

The V call is TRBV19, the J call TRBJ2-7; perhaps TRBD1 as D (6 bases). The germline V and J ends were trimmed by 4 bases and 1 base, with 14 bases remaining between them. CDR1 LNHDA and CDR2 SQIVND come from the germline V gene (reference sequence). CDR3 length: 15 amino acids. The CDR3 reads CASSTHRERSYEQYF. CDR3 coding DNA: TGTGCCAGTAGTACTCACAGGGAACGATCCTACGAGCAGTACTTC.

The J gene is TRBJ1-6, the V gene TRBV2; TRBD1 is a possible D gene (5 bases). V dropped 1 base and J dropped 6 bases, with 10 bases sitting between them. The CDR3 loop spans 15 amino acids. Germline values: CDR1 SNHLY, CDR2 FYNNEI. The CDR3 DNA sequence: TGTGCCAGCAGTGAAGAAGGGGCCGCTAATTCACCCCTCCACTTT. It codes for CASSEEGAANSPLHF.

This chain links TRBV30 with TRBJ1-1, with 7 bases that match TRBD1. The CDR3 is 16 amino acids. Germline V CDR1 and CDR2: GTSNPN, SVGIG (reference sequence). Trimming cost V 4 bases and J 0 bases; bases outside gene matches: 11. The CDR3 sequence: CAWIGGFLAMNTEAFF. Here the CDR3 DNA reads TGTGCCTGGATAGGGGGCTTTCTGGCGATGAACACTGAAGCTTTCTTT.

CDR3 loop: CASSQGTATNEKLFF. The CDR3 nucleotides read TGTGCCAGCAGTCAGGGGACAGCAACTAATGAAAAACTGTTTTTT. V and J are TRBV28 and TRBJ1-4, with TRBD1 identical over 7 bases. CDR1 and CDR2 from the germline V gene are MDHEN and SYDVKM. The J segment lost 0 bases and the V segment lost 5 bases, leaving 3 bases of the junction unmatched. CDR3 length: 15 residues.

The chain uses TRBV11-2 and TRBJ2-5; D remains unclear. Trimming removed 1 base at V and 3 bases at J, with 6 bases between. Germline loops: CDR1 SGHAT, CDR2 FQNNGV. This CDR3 has 13 amino acids. CDR3 sequence: CASSLGEEETQYF. The CDR3 DNA reads as TGTGCCAGCAGCTTAGGTGAGGAAGAGACCCAGTACTTC.

The chain carries TRBV9 and TRBJ2-7; 7 bases map to TRBD2. The CDR3 covers 15 residues. The trim removed 5 bases at V and 2 bases at J, leaving 10 bases unmatched. The germline CDR1 and CDR2 sequences are SGDLS and YYNGEE. The CDR3 loop reads CASSVRGEAPYEQYF. The CDR3 region has the DNA TGTGCCAGCAGTGTCCGGGGGGAGGCCCCCTACGAGCAGTACTTC.

The rearrangement joins TRBV2 to TRBJ1-2, with 9 bases matching TRBD1. The CDR3 covers 13 residues. V lost 6 bases and J lost 6; bases outside the gene matches: 5. CDR1 is SNHLY, CDR2 FYNNEI, per germline. CDR3 sequence reads: CASSGTGQNGYTF. In DNA, the CDR3 is TGTGCCAGCAGCGGGACAGGGCAGAATGGCTACACCTTC.

This rearrangement joins TRBV10-2 to TRBJ2-4, with D perhaps matching TRBD1 (6 bases). CDR1 is WSHSY, CDR2 SAAADI, per germline. Trimming removed 0 bases from V and 7 bases from J, with 13 bases in between. The CDR3 sequence is 15 residues long. DNA for the CDR3: TGCGCCAGCAGTGAGTCAAGGGGGATGGGGAACATTCAGTACTTC. Amino acids: CASSESRGMGNIQYF.

With respect to this clone: The sample holds other DNA sequences that translate to the same CDR3. The V gene is TRBV5-1, the J gene TRBJ2-3; 15 nucleotides line up with TRBD2. Germline loops: CDR1 SGHRS, CDR2 YFSETQ. V gave up 4 bases and J gave up 6 bases; unmatched junction bases: 3. The CDR3 totals 15 residues. CDR3 protein: CASSPGLAGGDTQYF. In DNA, the CDR3 is TGCGCCAGCAGCCCGGGACTAGCGGGAGGCGATACGCAGTATTTT.

The rearrangement uses TRBV19 and TRBJ2-1; tentatively, D is TRBD1 (5 bases). CDR1 is LNHDA and CDR2 is SQIVND in the germline V gene (reference sequence). V lost 6 bases and J lost 0, with 12 bases in between. The CDR3 has 15 amino acids. Here the CDR3 reads CASRIQDSSYNEQFF. The CDR3 DNA follows: TGTGCCAGTAGAATACAGGATAGCTCCTACAATGAGCAGTTCTTC. Using reference TRBV19 and TRBJ2-1 for the parts outside the CDR3, the full variable domain is DGGITQSPKYLFRKEGQNVTLSCEQNLNHDAMYWYRQDPGQGLRLIYYSQIVNDFQKGDIAEGYSVSREKKESFPLTVTSAQKNPTAFYLCASRIQDSSYNEQFFGPGTRLTVL.